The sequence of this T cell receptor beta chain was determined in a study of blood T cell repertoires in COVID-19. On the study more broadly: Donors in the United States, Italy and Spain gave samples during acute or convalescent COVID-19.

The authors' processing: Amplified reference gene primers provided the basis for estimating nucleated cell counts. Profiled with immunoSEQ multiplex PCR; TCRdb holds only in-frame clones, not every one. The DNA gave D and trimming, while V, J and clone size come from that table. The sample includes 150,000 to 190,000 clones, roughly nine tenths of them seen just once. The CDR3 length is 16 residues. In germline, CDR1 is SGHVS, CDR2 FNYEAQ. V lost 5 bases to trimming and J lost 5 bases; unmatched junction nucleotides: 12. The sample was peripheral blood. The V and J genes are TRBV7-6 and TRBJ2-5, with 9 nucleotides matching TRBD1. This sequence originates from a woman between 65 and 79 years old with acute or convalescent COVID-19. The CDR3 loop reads CASSIRPGQGGETQYF. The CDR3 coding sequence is TGTGCCAGCAGCATCAGACCGGGACAGGGAGGGGAGACCCAGTACTTC.